The 24 T cell receptor beta chains listed next were all sequenced from one sample in a study of beta chain features in type 1 diabetes. cDNA synthesis used the whole RNA isolate, giving expressed TCRB sequences. Profiled with immunoSEQ multiplex PCR; TCRdb holds only in-frame clones, not every one. Altogether fewer than 20,000 clones are present, around 59% being singletons, with the ten largest covering 0.46%. The sample comprised stem cell memory CD4+ T cells from blood. These receptors all stem from a woman between 18 and 30 years old in good health.

This clone has a handful of counts. The chain is built from TRBV30 and TRBJ2-1; TRBD2 aligns across 14 bases. After removal of 4 bases from V and 5 bases from J, the junction contained 7 bases not matched to a gene. Germline V gives CDR1 GTSNPN, CDR2 SVGIG (reference sequence). This CDR3 has 16 residues. CDR3 sequence: CAWKPLGLAGDNEQFF. CDR3 DNA sequence: TGTGCCTGGAAACCTCTGGGACTAGCGGGGGACAATGAGCAGTTCTTC.

The gene calls are TRBV5-1 and TRBJ2-1, with a possible D match to TRBD1 (6 bases). This CDR3 has 14 amino acids. Per the germline V gene, CDR1 is SGHRS and CDR2 is YFSETQ. Trimming stripped 4 bases from V and 8 bases from J, with 16 bases between. This CDR3 reads CASSKDAQGDEQFF. As DNA, the CDR3 is TGCGCCAGCAGCAAAGACGCACAGGGCGATGAGCAGTTCTTC.

The V call is TRBV7-2, the J call TRBJ2-5; tentatively, D is TRBD1 (5 bases). CDR1 and CDR2 (germline): SGHTA, FQGNSA. The ends were cut back, 3 bases at V and 1 base at J, with 9 bases in the middle. This CDR3 is built from 14 residues. Here the CDR3 reads CASSFQGSQETQYF. The CDR3 DNA reads as TGTGCCAGCAGCTTTCAGGGCTCCCAAGAGACCCAGTACTTC.

V gene TRBV21-1 combines with J gene TRBJ1-5. TRBV21-1 is listed as a pseudogene. This CDR3 spans 17 amino acids. In DNA, the CDR3 is TGTGCCACCAACGGAGTTGCCTACACTAGGGGCAATCAGCCCCAGCATTTT. Its protein is CATNGVAYTRGNQPQHF.

V gene TRBV5-4 combines with J gene TRBJ2-3, with TRBD2 matching over 15 bases. Germline assignment: CDR1 SGHNT and CDR2 YYREEE (reference sequence). The CDR3 loop spans 14 amino acids. With 9 bases clipped from V and 4 bases from J, the junction kept 3 bases outside the gene matches. CDR3 coding DNA: TGTGCCACCGGGACTAGCGGGAGGCCAGATACGCAGTATTTT. This codes for CATGTSGRPDTQYF.

This sequence joins TRBV18 and TRBJ1-3; no definite D call. V gave up 3 bases and J gave up 0 bases, with 15 bases separating them. The CDR3 is 17 amino acids. Germline V lookup: CDR1 KGHSH, CDR2 LQKENI. The CDR3, as DNA: TGTGCCAGCTCACCGCTGCCCGCGGCTAGCTCTGGAAACACCATATATTTT. Translating gives CASSPLPAASSGNTIYF. Looking up the rest from reference TRBV18 and TRBJ1-3 gives the full variable domain: NAGVMQNPRHLVRRRGQEARLRCSPMKGHSHVYWYRQLPEEGLKFMVYLQKENIIDESGMPKERFSAEFPKEGPSILRIQQVVRGDSAAYFCASSPLPAASSGNTIYFGEGSWLTVV.

In its sample, this clone was seen a few times. V is TRBV7-9 and J is TRBJ1-1, with TRBD1 identical over 9 bases. Germline loops: CDR1 SEHNR, CDR2 FQNEAQ (reference sequence). This CDR3 comprises 15 residues. V shed 1 base and J 2 bases; nucleotides not matched to a gene: 2. CDR3 sequence: CASSLEGQGNTEAFF. The DNA of the CDR3 is TGTGCCAGCAGCTTAGAGGGACAGGGCAACACTGAAGCTTTCTTT.

The chain combines TRBV14 with TRBJ1-1, with no clear D. CDR3 length equals 14 residues. CDR1 is SGHDN, CDR2 FVKESK, per germline. Trimming left V 1 base short and J 1 base short, with 7 bases between. Here the CDR3 DNA reads TGTGCCAGCAGCCAAGGACTCCAGAACACTGAAGCTTTCTTT. It codes for CASSQGLQNTEAFF.

This rearrangement joins TRBV19 to TRBJ1-6; 8 bases map to TRBD1. The junction had 3 bases not matched to a gene; V was cut back by 5 bases and J by 0 bases. Germline-derived CDR1 and CDR2 are LNHDA and SQIVND (reference sequence). This CDR3 spans 16 amino acids. DNA for the CDR3: TGTGCCAGTAGTCGGACAGGGAGCTCCTATAATTCACCCCTCCACTTT. Protein sequence: CASSRTGSSYNSPLHF.

This chain links TRBV28 with TRBJ2-5, with 8 nucleotides matching TRBD1. The CDR3 extends over 15 amino acids. Losses at the gene ends were 6 bases for V and 4 bases for J; bases not matched to a gene: 10. Germline assignment: CDR1 MDHEN and CDR2 SYDVKM. The CDR3 region is CASSGAQGAGETQYF. CDR3 bases: TGTGCCAGCAGCGGCGCGCAGGGGGCGGGAGAGACCCAGTACTTC.

The rearrangement joins TRBV5-1 to TRBJ2-3; no clear D. The ends were cut back, 0 bases at V and 5 bases at J, with 7 bases in the middle. The CDR3 is made up of 13 amino acids. CDR1 and CDR2 from the germline V gene are SGHRS and YFSETQ. CDR3: CASSLGARDTQYF. DNA for the CDR3: TGCGCCAGCAGCTTGGGGGCCCGAGATACGCAGTATTTT.

The V call is TRBV29-1, the J call TRBJ1-5; 10 positions agree with TRBD1. The CDR3 totals 14 residues. Trimming took 5 bases from V and 5 from J; bases not matched to a gene: 6. The germline V gene encodes CDR1 SQVTM and CDR2 ANQGSEA. CDR3 bases: TGCAGCGTTAGTGTAGGGACAGGGGATCAGCCCCAGCATTTT. This encodes CSVSVGTGDQPQHF.

The chain links TRBV6-1 to TRBJ1-1; perhaps TRBD1 as D (6 bases). Per germline, CDR1 MNHNS and CDR2 SASEGT. The V end was cut by 3 bases, the J end by 7 bases, with 18 bases between. The CDR3 extends over 15 amino acids. The CDR3 region is CASSESLMVGGEAFF. The CDR3, as DNA: TGTGCCAGCAGTGAGAGTTTGATGGTAGGGGGTGAAGCTTTCTTT.

The CDR3 bases are TGTGCCAGCAGTTTGGGCAGAACCACAGATACGCAGTATTTT. The encoded protein is CASSLGRTTDTQYF. The chain joins TRBV27 to TRBJ2-3; no clear D. Germline V gives CDR1 MNHEY, CDR2 SMNVEV (reference sequence). V dropped 3 bases and J dropped 2 bases, with 9 bases sitting between them. The CDR3 is 14 amino acids.

The CDR3 sequence is CASSLGRDRGYAEAFF. The CDR3 DNA follows: TGTGCCAGCAGCTTGGGCCGGGACAGGGGGTACGCTGAAGCTTTCTTT. The rearrangement links TRBV11-2 to TRBJ1-1, with TRBD1 identical over 11 bases. Germline V gene sequence: CDR1 SGHAT, CDR2 FQNNGV. The V gene end was trimmed by 3 bases and the J gene end by 6 bases; junction bases not matched to a gene: 9. CDR3 length: 16 residues.

There are a few counts of this clone. This chain links TRBV29-1 with TRBJ2-2; TRBD1 agrees at 8 bases. Germline values: CDR1 SQVTM, CDR2 ANQGSEA. The length of the CDR3 is 14 residues. The V gene end was trimmed by 7 bases and the J gene end by 4 bases; junction bases not matched to a gene: 8. Written as DNA, the CDR3 is TGCAGCGCGCCCTCAGGGGGCGGCACCGGGGAGCTGTTTTTT. Encoded protein: CSAPSGGGTGELFF.

V gene TRBV5-1 combines with J gene TRBJ2-7; the match to TRBD1 covers 7 bases. This CDR3 is built from 13 residues. Germline CDR1 reads SGHRS; CDR2 reads YFSETQ. J lost 1 base, V lost 7 bases, and 5 bases had no gene match. The CDR3 DNA follows: TGCGCCAGCGGGACAGATCTATCCTACGAGCAGTACTTC. Amino acid sequence: CASGTDLSYEQYF.

This clone was observed a handful of times. This chain uses TRBV7-3 with TRBJ2-5, with 9 bases fitting TRBD1. Germline trimming cut 8 bases from V and 9 bases from J; bases unmatched to any gene: 10. Germline assignment: CDR1 SGHTA and CDR2 FQGTGA. CDR3 size: 13 residues. CDR3 in DNA: TGTGCCAGCGGACAGGGGAAAGAGAAGGCCCAGTACTTC. Its translation is CASGQGKEKAQYF.

The chain recombines TRBV9 with TRBJ2-5; the D gene is possibly TRBD2 (7 bases). This CDR3 spans 16 amino acids. V lost 0 bases to trimming and J lost 4 bases, with 16 bases between them. Germline V gene sequence: CDR1 SGDLS, CDR2 YYNGEE. This chain's CDR3 is CASSVGSRGAIETQYF. CDR3 DNA sequence: TGTGCCAGCAGCGTAGGGTCACGGGGGGCCATAGAGACCCAGTACTTC. The complete variable domain, with remaining parts taken from reference TRBV9 and TRBJ2-5, reads DSGVTQTPKHLITATGQRVTLRCSPRSGDLSVYWYQQSLDQGLQFLIQYYNGEERAKGNILERFSAQQFPDLHSELNLSSLELGDSALYFCASSVGSRGAIETQYFGPGTRLLVL.

Only one count was recorded for this clone. The V call is TRBV12-5, the J call TRBJ2-7, with D possibly matching TRBD1 (6 bases). Trimming removed 0 bases from V and 2 bases from J, with 14 bases in between. Germline V CDR1 and CDR2: LGHNT, FRNRAP. CDR3 length equals 16 residues. DNA for the CDR3: TGTGCTAGTGGTTTGGTGCACGGACAGCAAGCCTACGAGCAGTACTTC. This translates into CASGLVHGQQAYEQYF.

This clone is a singleton in its sample. This sequence joins TRBV7-7 and TRBJ2-5; 12 bases are a match to TRBD2. CDR3 length equals 15 residues. The V and J ends lost 5 bases and 4 bases, in that order; junction bases with no gene match: 5. Looked up from germline, CDR1 is SSHAT and CDR2 is FNYEAQ (reference sequence). For the CDR3, the DNA is TGTGCCAGCAGCCCGACTAGCGGGAGATTAGAGACCCAGTACTTC. Translating it yields CASSPTSGRLETQYF.

V and J are TRBV5-1 and TRBJ2-7, with D possibly TRBD1 on 6 matching bases. The germline V gene encodes CDR1 SGHRS and CDR2 YFSETQ. Trimming took 2 bases from V and 1 from J, leaving 7 bases between them. This CDR3 is built from 13 residues. The CDR3 DNA is TGCGCCAGCAGCTTCAGGGGTTCCTACGAGCAGTACTTC. It encodes CASSFRGSYEQYF.

This chain links TRBV12-5 with TRBJ2-2; tentatively, D is TRBD1 (6 bases). CDR1 is LGHNT and CDR2 is FRNRAP in the germline V gene. This CDR3 is built from 16 residues. Trimming removed 0 bases from V and 5 bases from J, with 13 bases in between. CDR3 sequence reads: CASGLVLGQQTGELFF. In DNA form, the CDR3 reads TGTGCTAGTGGTTTGGTACTCGGACAGCAGACCGGGGAGCTGTTTTTT.

The CDR3 is CASSVAGTAYEQYF. The CDR3 DNA reads as TGCGCCAGCAGCGTAGCCGGGACAGCCTACGAGCAGTACTTC. The V call is TRBV10-2, the J call TRBJ2-7; TRBD1 agrees at 7 bases. The CDR3 contains 14 residues. CDR1 WSHSY and CDR2 SAAADI come from the germline V gene. V lost 6 bases, J lost 2 bases, and 7 bases stayed unmatched.